The 22 T cell receptor beta chains presented below share a single source sample, sequenced in a study of PD-1 blockade in classical Hodgkin lymphoma. Libraries were prepared by immunoSEQ multiplex PCR; TCRdb keeps only in-frame clonotypes and omits some of them. The sample includes about 23,000 clones, around 80% of them seen just once. Every patient was affected by relapse after autologous stem cell transplantation, while exposure to brentuximab vedotin was not uniform. The material was peripheral blood mononuclear cells (PBMCs), obtained before the second cycle of nivolumab. The receptor set was obtained from a human donor with classical Hodgkin lymphoma.

V usage is TRBV10-3 and J usage is TRBJ2-7; 12 nucleotides line up with TRBD2. Germline V gene data show CDR1 as ENHRY and CDR2 as SYGVKD. This CDR3 comprises 14 residues. V was clipped by 11 bases and J by 6 bases; unmatched bases: 11. This chain's CDR3 is CASLAGGQSSEQYF. The CDR3 DNA sequence: TGTGCCTCCCTAGCGGGGGGGCAAAGTAGCGAGCAGTACTTC.

This CDR3 reads CASSPGFNSNQPQHF. In DNA form, the CDR3 reads TGTGCCAGCAGTCCGGGATTTAATAGCAATCAGCCCCAGCATTTT. The chain couples TRBV6-6 to TRBJ1-5; D gene ambiguous. Between the trimmed V and J ends, which lost 5 bases and 0 bases, there was a span of 11 bases. The CDR3 is 15 amino acids. Germline CDR1 is MNHNY and CDR2 is SVGAGI (reference sequence).

The V and J genes are TRBV7-9 and TRBJ2-7; D is possibly TRBD2 (5 bases). The CDR3 length is 18 residues. Germline-derived CDR1 and CDR2 are SEHNR and FQNEAQ (reference sequence). The V end lost 0 bases, the J end lost 1 base, and 19 bases lay between the germline ends. CDR3 amino acids: CASSLAIWTSWRSYEQYF. In DNA, the CDR3 is TGTGCCAGCAGCTTAGCGATCTGGACCTCTTGGAGGTCCTACGAGCAGTACTTC.

In this sample, this clone turned up a few times. The chain recombines TRBV9 with TRBJ2-1; D gene uncertain. This CDR3 comprises 14 residues. Looked up from germline, CDR1 is SGDLS and CDR2 is YYNGEE. Trimming took 4 bases from V and 5 from J, leaving 13 bases between them. DNA of the CDR3: TGTGCCAGCAGCTACGGACCCCCAAACAATGAGCAGTTCTTC. Its protein is CASSYGPPNNEQFF. Looking up the rest from reference TRBV9 and TRBJ2-1 gives the full variable domain: DSGVTQTPKHLITATGQRVTLRCSPRSGDLSVYWYQQSLDQGLQFLIQYYNGEERAKGNILERFSAQQFPDLHSELNLSSLELGDSALYFCASSYGPPNNEQFFGPGTRLTVL.

The chain combines TRBV4-1 with TRBJ2-7, with 15 bases lining up with TRBD2. CDR1 MGHRA and CDR2 YSYEKL come from the germline V gene. This CDR3 contains 17 residues. The junction had 8 bases not matched to a gene; V was cut back by 1 base and J by 7 bases. DNA of the CDR3: TGCGCCAGCAGCCAAGCTGGACTAGCGGGGGGGCTAGGGGAGCAGTACTTC. The encoded protein is CASSQAGLAGGLGEQYF.

The chain has TRBV21-1 and TRBJ2-7; the DNA was not used to check the table's D call, TRBD1. TRBV21-1 is tagged as a pseudogene. This CDR3 has 14 residues. The CDR3: CASSFRQKHYEQYF. DNA of the CDR3: TGTGCCAGCAGCTTCCGACAGAAACACTACGAGCAGTACTTC.

The chain has TRBV19 and TRBJ1-5, with D uncertain. The CDR3 is 12 amino acids. The V end was cut by 3 bases, the J end by 10 bases, with 10 bases between. CDR1 and CDR2 (germline): LNHDA, SQIVND (reference sequence). CDR3 sequence: CASSMPGGPQHF. The DNA for the CDR3 is TGTGCCAGTAGTATGCCCGGAGGTCCCCAGCATTTT.

The chain joins TRBV5-1 to TRBJ1-4, with no clear D. The CDR3 has 13 residues. Trimming shortened V by 4 bases and J by 8 bases, and 12 bases separated the two germline ends. Per germline, CDR1 SGHRS and CDR2 YFSETQ. CDR3 DNA sequence: TGCGCCAGCAGCCCCAGGATAGACGAAAAACTGTTTTTT. Translated: CASSPRIDEKLFF.

CDR3 bases: TGTGCCAGCAGCTTCCCAGGGCAAGATGAGCAGTTCTTC. This sequence encodes CASSFPGQDEQFF. This rearrangement joins TRBV5-8 to TRBJ2-1, with a tentative D call TRBD1 (5 bases). The CDR3 loop spans 13 amino acids. V dropped 2 bases and J dropped 8 bases, with 11 bases sitting between them. The germline V gene encodes CDR1 SGHTS and CDR2 YDEGEE.

The J gene is TRBJ1-5, the V gene TRBV28; possibly TRBD1 for D (5 bases). CDR1 and CDR2 (germline): MDHEN, SYDVKM. This CDR3 contains 19 residues. The V end lost 2 bases, the J end lost 6 bases, and 26 bases lay between the germline ends. This CDR3 reads CASSLGRIPLPGGSQPQHF. The CDR3 DNA reads as TGTGCCAGCAGTTTAGGCCGAATTCCTCTTCCCGGGGGGTCTCAGCCCCAGCATTTT. Looking up the rest from reference TRBV28 and TRBJ1-5 gives the full variable domain: DVKVTQSSRYLVKRTGEKVFLECVQDMDHENMFWYRQDPGLGLRLIYFSYDVKMKEKGDIPEGYSVSREKKERFSLILESASTNQTSMYLCASSLGRIPLPGGSQPQHFGDGTRLSIL.

The chain employs TRBV18 and TRBJ2-7; D is perhaps TRBD1 (6 bases). The CDR3 covers 12 residues. V was pared by 4 bases and J by 7 bases, with 11 bases between. Germline V gives CDR1 KGHSH, CDR2 LQKENI. CDR3 coding DNA: TGTGCCAGCTCACTTTCCAGGGGAGAGCAGTACTTC. As protein: CASSLSRGEQYF.

The V and J genes are TRBV7-2 and TRBJ2-4; D is perhaps TRBD2 (5 bases). Germline V CDR1 and CDR2: SGHTA, FQGNSA. CDR3 length: 14 residues. With 5 bases removed from V and 7 bases from J, the gap between germline ends came to 15 bases. The CDR3 nucleotides are TGTGCCAGCAGCCCTCAGAGAGGGCAGAACATTCAGTACTTC. This sequence encodes CASSPQRGQNIQYF. Supplemented by reference TRBV7-2 and TRBJ2-4, the full variable domain reads GAGVSQSPSNKVTEKGKDVELRCDPISGHTALYWYRQSLGQGLEFLIYFQGNSAPDKSGLPSDRFSAERTGGSVSTLTIQRTQQEDSAVYLCASSPQRGQNIQYFGAGTRLSVL.

The chain is built from TRBV6-7 and TRBJ1-1; D possibly corresponds to TRBD1 (5 bases). TRBV6-7 is reported as an ORF; its role is uncertain. Trimming removed 4 bases from V and 2 bases from J, with 8 bases in between. The CDR3 is 13 amino acids. The CDR3 loop reads CASSFGANTEAFF. The DNA of the CDR3 is TGTGCCAGCAGTTTCGGGGCTAACACTGAAGCTTTCTTT.

The rearrangement uses TRBV19 and TRBJ2-2; TRBD1 agrees at 11 bases. This CDR3 has 16 amino acids. Germline V gene lookup returns CDR1 LNHDA and CDR2 SQIVND (reference sequence). V dropped 6 bases and J dropped 7; count of bases not matched to a gene: 10. The CDR3 loop is CASSTAGTGGYGELFF. In DNA form, the CDR3 reads TGTGCCAGTAGCACCGCCGGGACAGGGGGTTACGGGGAGCTGTTTTTT.

The J gene is TRBJ2-1, the V gene TRBV5-4, with D unresolved. The V gene lost 2 bases and the J gene lost 8 bases, with 5 bases spanning the gap. Germline loops: CDR1 SGHNT, CDR2 YYREEE (reference sequence). The CDR3 is 11 amino acids. The CDR3 loop reads CASSFRDEQFF. In DNA, the CDR3 is TGTGCCAGCAGCTTCCGGGATGAGCAGTTCTTC. The full variable domain, with the rest looked up from reference TRBV5-4 and TRBJ2-1, is ETGVTQSPTHLIKTRGQQVTLRCSSQSGHNTVSWYQQALGQGPQFIFQYYREEENGRGNFPPRFSGLQFPNYSSELNVNALELDDSALYLCASSFRDEQFFGPGTRLTVL.

The V and J genes are TRBV28 and TRBJ2-7, with 9 nucleotides matching TRBD2. The CDR3 consists of 14 residues. Germline CDR1 MDHEN, CDR2 SYDVKM. J lost 4 bases, V lost 2 bases, and 3 bases had no gene match. The CDR3 coding sequence is TGTGCCAGCAGTTTAGCGGGGGGGTCTTACGAGCAGTACTTC. This translates into CASSLAGGSYEQYF.

The chain joins TRBV6-5 to TRBJ2-4; D ambiguous. The germline CDR1 and CDR2 sequences are MNHEY and SVGAGI. This CDR3 has 14 residues. V dropped 0 bases and J dropped 6 bases, with 9 bases sitting between them. CDR3 residues: CASSYSGFGNIQYF. In nucleotides, the CDR3 is TGTGCCAGCAGTTACTCAGGTTTTGGAAACATTCAGTACTTC.

This rearrangement joins TRBV6-6 to TRBJ2-7; D perhaps matches TRBD2 (6 bases). The CDR3 covers 13 residues. The V gene lost 6 bases and the J gene lost 6 bases, with 15 bases spanning the gap. The germline CDR1 and CDR2 sequences are MNHNY and SVGAGI (reference sequence). In nucleotides, the CDR3 is TGTGCCAGCAGCAACACGGGAGCCACCGAGCAGTACTTC. Translation gives CASSNTGATEQYF.

V usage is TRBV18 and J usage is TRBJ2-5; TRBD1 agrees at 7 bases. There are 12 residues in the CDR3. Trimming cost V 4 bases and J 5 bases; bases outside gene matches: 1. From germline, CDR1 is KGHSH and CDR2 LQKENI. CDR3 amino acids: CASSQGAETQYF. Written as DNA, the CDR3 is TGTGCCAGCTCACAGGGGGCTGAGACCCAGTACTTC.

The CDR3 nucleotides are TGTGCCAGCAGGCGACTAGCGGGAGTGGAGACCCAGTACTTC. This translates into CASRRLAGVETQYF. The gene calls are TRBV6-5 and TRBJ2-5; 12 nucleotides match TRBD2. The CDR3 is made up of 14 amino acids. The trim removed 6 bases at V and 5 bases at J, leaving 4 bases unmatched. Germline V gene lookup returns CDR1 MNHEY and CDR2 SVGAGI.

This sequence joins TRBV4-3 and TRBJ1-4; 9 bases fit TRBD1. Germline V gene lookup returns CDR1 LGHNA and CDR2 YSLEER. V lost 2 bases, J lost 6 bases, and 4 bases stayed unmatched. The CDR3 sequence is 15 residues long. Here the CDR3 DNA reads TGCGCCAGCAGCCAAAACAGGGGGCAGGATGAAAAACTGTTTTTT. The encoded protein is CASSQNRGQDEKLFF.

This clone is a singleton in its sample. The chain links TRBV19 to TRBJ2-7; weak D call: TRBD1 (6 bases). Germline V CDR1 and CDR2: LNHDA, SQIVND (reference sequence). V lost 3 bases and J 6 bases, leaving 12 bases between the germline ends. This CDR3 region has 13 residues. The CDR3, as DNA: TGTGCCAGTAGTATTATAGGGGGTGGCGAGCAGTACTTC. Amino acids: CASSIIGGGEQYF.